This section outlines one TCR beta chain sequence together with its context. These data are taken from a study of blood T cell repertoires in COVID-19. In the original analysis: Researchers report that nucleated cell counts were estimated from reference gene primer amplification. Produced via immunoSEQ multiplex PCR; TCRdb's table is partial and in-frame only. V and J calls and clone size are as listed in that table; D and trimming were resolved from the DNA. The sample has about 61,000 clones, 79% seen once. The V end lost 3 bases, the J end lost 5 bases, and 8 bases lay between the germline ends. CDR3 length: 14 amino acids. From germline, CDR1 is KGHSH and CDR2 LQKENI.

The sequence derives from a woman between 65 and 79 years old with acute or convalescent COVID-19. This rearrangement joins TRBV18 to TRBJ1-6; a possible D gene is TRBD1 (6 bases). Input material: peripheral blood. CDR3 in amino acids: CASSPNRDNSPLHF. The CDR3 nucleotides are TGTGCCAGCTCACCTAACAGGGATAATTCACCCCTCCACTTT. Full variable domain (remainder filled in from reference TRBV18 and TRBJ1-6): NAGVMQNPRHLVRRRGQEARLRCSPMKGHSHVYWYRQLPEEGLKFMVYLQKENIIDESGMPKERFSAEFPKEGPSILRIQQVVRGDSAAYFCASSPNRDNSPLHFGNGTRLTVT.